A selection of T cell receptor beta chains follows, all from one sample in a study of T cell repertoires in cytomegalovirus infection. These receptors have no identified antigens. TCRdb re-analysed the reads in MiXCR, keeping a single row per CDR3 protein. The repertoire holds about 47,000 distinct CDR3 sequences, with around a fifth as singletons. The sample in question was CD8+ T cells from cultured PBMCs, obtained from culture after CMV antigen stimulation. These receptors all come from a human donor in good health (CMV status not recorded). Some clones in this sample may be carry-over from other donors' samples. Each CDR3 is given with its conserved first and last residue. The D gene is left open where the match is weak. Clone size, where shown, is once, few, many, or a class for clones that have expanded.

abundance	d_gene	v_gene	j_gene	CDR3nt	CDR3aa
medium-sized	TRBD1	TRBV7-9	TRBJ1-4	TGTGCCAGCAGCTCCCCGCCGGACAGGTTGGGAGAAGAAAAACTGTTTTTT	CASSSPPDRLGEEKLFF
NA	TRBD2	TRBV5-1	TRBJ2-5	TGCGCCAGCAGCCCGGCGGTCGGGGGGTTGGAAGAGACCCAGTACTTC	CASSPAVGGLEETQYF
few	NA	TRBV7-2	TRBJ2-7	TGTGCCAGCAGCTTAGTAGGCCAGGTGACCTACGAGCAGTACTTC	CASSLVGQVTYEQYF
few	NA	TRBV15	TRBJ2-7	TGTGCCACCAGCAGAGACGCCAGCTCCTACGAGCAGTACTTC	CATSRDASSYEQYF
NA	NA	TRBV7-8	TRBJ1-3	TGTGCCAGCAGCTCGGAGGGGGGAAACACCATATATTTT	CASSSEGGNTIYF
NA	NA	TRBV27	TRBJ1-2	TGTGCCAGCAGTTTATCAAGGGGTAGAAACTATGGCTACACCTTC	CASSLSRGRNYGYTF
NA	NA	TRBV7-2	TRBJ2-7	TGTGCCAGCAGCTTATTGAACGGTGGGACGAGCTCCTACGAGCAGTACTTC	CASSLLNGGTSSYEQYF
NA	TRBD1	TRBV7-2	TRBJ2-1	TGTGCCAGCAGCTTAAGGGACAGGGGTTACAATGAGCAGTTCTTC	CASSLRDRGYNEQFF
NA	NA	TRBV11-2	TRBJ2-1	TGTGCCAGCAGCCCCGGGTTCAATGAGCAGTTCTTC	CASSPGFNEQFF
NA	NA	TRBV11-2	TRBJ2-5	TGTGCCAGCAGCTTAGTGGACGGACCCCAAGAGACCCAGTACTTC	CASSLVDGPQETQYF
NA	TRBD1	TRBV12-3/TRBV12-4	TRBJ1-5	TGTGCCAGCAGACAAGGGGGCTTGGGCAATCAGCCCCAGCATTTT	CASRQGGLGNQPQHF
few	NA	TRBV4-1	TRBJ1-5	TGCGCCAGCAGCCTGTCCCTTGGGGGGCCCAATCAGCCCCAGCATTTT	CASSLSLGGPNQPQHF
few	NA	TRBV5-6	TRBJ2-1	TGTGCCAGCAGCTTGGGGGGGGATTACAATGAGCAGTTCTTC	CASSLGGDYNEQFF
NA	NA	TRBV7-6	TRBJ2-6	TGTGCCAGCAGCGAAGAGGGGTCCTGGCTGAACGTCCTGACTTTC	CASSEEGSWLNVLTF
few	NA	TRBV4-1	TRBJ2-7	TGCGCCAGCAGCCAGGGCGGGGACCGAGTCACCTACGAGCAGTACTTC	CASSQGGDRVTYEQYF
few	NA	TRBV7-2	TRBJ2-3	TGTGCCAGCAGCTTAGGGTCGGGGGCCTTCGGGGGCCGGGATACGCAGTATTTT	CASSLGSGAFGGRDTQYF
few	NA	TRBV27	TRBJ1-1	TGTGCCAGCAGCCGGACAACCATGAACACTGAAGCTTTCTTT	CASSRTTMNTEAFF
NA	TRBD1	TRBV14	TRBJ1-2	TGTGCCAGCAGCCAATTCCAGGACAGGGGTTATGGCTACACCTTC	CASSQFQDRGYGYTF
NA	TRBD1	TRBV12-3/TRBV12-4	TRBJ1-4	TGTGCCAGCAAGAGAGGACAGGGCGAAGTTGAAAAACTGTTTTTT	CASKRGQGEVEKLFF
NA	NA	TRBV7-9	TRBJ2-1	TGTGCCAGCAGCCGCGATGAGCAGTTCTTC	CASSRDEQFF
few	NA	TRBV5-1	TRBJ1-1	TGCGCCAGCAGCTTAGGGCCTGCTAACATGAACACTGAAGCTTTCTTT	CASSLGPANMNTEAFF
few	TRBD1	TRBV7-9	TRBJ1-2	TGTGCCAGCAGCTTGACAGGGGATTTAGTGAACTATGGCTACACCTTC	CASSLTGDLVNYGYTF
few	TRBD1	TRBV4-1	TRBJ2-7	TGCGCCAGCAGCCTAAACGACAGGGGAACAGACGAGCAGTACTTC	CASSLNDRGTDEQYF
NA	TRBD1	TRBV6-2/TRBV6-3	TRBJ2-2	TGTGCCAGCAGCCAGACAGGGTTAATCGCGAACACCGGGGAGCTGTTTTTT	CASSQTGLIANTGELFF
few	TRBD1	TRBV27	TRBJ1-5	TGTGCCAGCAGTTTGGGGACAGGGGGGTATCAGCCCCAGCATTTT	CASSLGTGGYQPQHF
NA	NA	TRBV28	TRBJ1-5	TGTGCCAGCAGTTTGTGGGGTATACGCAATCAGCCCCAGCATTTT	CASSLWGIRNQPQHF
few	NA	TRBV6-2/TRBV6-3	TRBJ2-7	TGTGCCAGCAGTCCCTCCCGTACCGAGCAGTACTTC	CASSPSRTEQYF
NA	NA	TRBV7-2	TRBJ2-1	TGTGCCAGCAGCTTAAATGGAGGGCCCTACAATGAGCAGTTCTTC	CASSLNGGPYNEQFF
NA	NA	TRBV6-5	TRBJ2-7	TGTGCCAGCAGAGACCGCACTGCAATGTACGAGCAGTACTTC	CASRDRTAMYEQYF
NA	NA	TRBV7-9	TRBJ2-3	TGTGCCAGCAGAATGGGGGGGGGCAGCACAGATACGCAGTATTTT	CASRMGGGSTDTQYF
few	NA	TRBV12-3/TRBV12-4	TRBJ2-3	TGTGCCAGCAGTCCCCGGCCTCCGTCTACGCAGTATTTT	CASSPRPPSTQYF
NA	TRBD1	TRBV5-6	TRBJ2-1	TGTGCCAGCAGCCAGGACAGGGAATCCTACAATGAGCAGTTCTTC	CASSQDRESYNEQFF
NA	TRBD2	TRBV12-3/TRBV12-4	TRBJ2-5	TGTGCCAGCGGCCAGGGACTAGACCAAGAGACCCAGTACTTC	CASGQGLDQETQYF
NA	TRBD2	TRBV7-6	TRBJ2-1	TGTGCCAGCAGCCAAGAACTAGCGGGGGGGGACAATGAGCAGTTCTTC	CASSQELAGGDNEQFF
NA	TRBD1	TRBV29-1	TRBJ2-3	TGCAGCTTCGGGACAGGGCGAGATACGCAGTATTTT	CSFGTGRDTQYF
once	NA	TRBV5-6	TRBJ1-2	TGTGCCAGCAGCCCCCCGGCGGGGGCGCGGGATGGCTACACCTTC	CASSPPAGARDGYTF
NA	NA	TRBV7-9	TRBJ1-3	TGTGCCAGCAGCACTAGTGTGGGGAGCTCTGGAAACACCATATATTTT	CASSTSVGSSGNTIYF
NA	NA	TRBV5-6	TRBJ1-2	TGTGCCAGCAGCTCCCCGGGACGGACTAACTATGGCTACACCTTC	CASSSPGRTNYGYTF
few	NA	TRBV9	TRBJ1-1	TGTGCCAGCAGCGTAGTTGGGGGCGCGGGCACTGAAGCTTTCTTT	CASSVVGGAGTEAFF
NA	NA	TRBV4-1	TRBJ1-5	TGCGCCAGCAGCCACCCAGGAGTTCAGCCCCAGCATTTT	CASSHPGVQPQHF
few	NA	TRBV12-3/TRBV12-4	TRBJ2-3	TGTGCCAGCAGTTTAGGTCAGAGCACAGATACGCAGTATTTT	CASSLGQSTDTQYF
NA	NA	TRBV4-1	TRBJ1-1	TGCGCCAGCAGCCCCCTGGGAAGGAACACTGAAGCTTTCTTT	CASSPLGRNTEAFF
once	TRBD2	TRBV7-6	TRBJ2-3	TGTGCCAGCAGCTTAGAAATGGCTAGCGGGGCCAGGAGGGATACGCAGTATTTT	CASSLEMASGARRDTQYF
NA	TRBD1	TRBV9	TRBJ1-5	TGTGCCAGCAGTGCCGGGACAGGTGCCCAGCCCCAGCATTTT	CASSAGTGAQPQHF
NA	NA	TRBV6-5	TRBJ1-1	TGTGCCAGCAGTTACTCGAGGGGCGCGGGCACTGAAGCTTTCTTT	CASSYSRGAGTEAFF
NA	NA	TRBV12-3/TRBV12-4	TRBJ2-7	TGTGCCAGCAGCCCCACAGGTATCTACGAGCAGTACTTC	CASSPTGIYEQYF
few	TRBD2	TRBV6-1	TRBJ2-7	TGTGCCAGCAGTGAGAGCGGGGGGGCGCCCGAGCAGTACTTC	CASSESGGAPEQYF
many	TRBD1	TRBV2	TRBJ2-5	TGTGCCAGCCAACAGGGACAGATACGCTACCAAGAGACCCAGTACTTC	CASQQGQIRYQETQYF
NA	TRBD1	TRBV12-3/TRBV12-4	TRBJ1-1	TGTGCCAGCAGTGGACAGGGGTGGTCTGAAGCTTTCTTT	CASSGQGWSEAFF
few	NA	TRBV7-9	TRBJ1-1	TGTGCCAGCAGCTACCCCAGGGGACAGAACACTGAAGCTTTCTTT	CASSYPRGQNTEAFF
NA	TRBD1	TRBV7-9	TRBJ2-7	TGTGCCAGCAGCTTAGCTGTGGGACAGGGACTTAGAGAGCAGTACTTC	CASSLAVGQGLREQYF
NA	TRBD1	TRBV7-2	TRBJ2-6	TGTGCCAGCAGCTTAGCAGGGACAGGGGGCACTGGGGCCAACGTCCTGACTTTC	CASSLAGTGGTGANVLTF
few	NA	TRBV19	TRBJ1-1	TGTGCCAGTAGTATGGGACTCGGCAGGGTACCTGAAGCTTTCTTT	CASSMGLGRVPEAFF
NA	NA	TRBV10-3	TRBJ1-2	TGTGCCATCAGCGACCTAACGGGACGGAGCTATGGCTACACCTTC	CAISDLTGRSYGYTF
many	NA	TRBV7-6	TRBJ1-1	TGTGCCAGCAGCCCCTACAGGAACACTGAAGCTTTCTTT	CASSPYRNTEAFF
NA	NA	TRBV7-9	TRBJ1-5	TGTGCCAGCAGCTTAGAAACAGTTCAGCCCCAGCATTTT	CASSLETVQPQHF